Each of the 29 T cell receptor beta chains below was sequenced from the same sample in a study of shared clonotypes between healthy human individuals (dated by TCRdb to between 2020 and 2021). The library was made by the immunoSEQ multiplex PCR assay. As stored in TCRdb, this immuneACCESS dataset retains in-frame rearrangements with V and J assigned. A fraction of the clones does not appear; measured against another copy, unresolved V genes explain less than half of the discrepancy, and the remainder lacks a known reason. This sample gives about 2.3 million clones in total; under 95% of them show up just once. The leading ten clones occupy around 0.35% of the sample. Material for sequencing was naive CD4+ T cells from PBMCs. The cell subset or site label, as the study defines it: CD45RA+ positively selected. The origin of the receptors is a man between 18 and 35 years old in good health. Some clones in this sample may be carry-over from other donors' samples.

J is TRBJ1-1 and V is TRBV6-6, with a possible D match to TRBD1 (6 bases). This CDR3 is 13 amino acids long. Germline CDR1 MNHNY, CDR2 SVGAGI (reference sequence). The V end was cut by 2 bases, the J end by 11 bases, with 15 bases between. The CDR3 DNA is TGTGCCAGCAGTTACGGTGGGGGCGAGTGGGCTTTCTTT. This translates into CASSYGGGEWAFF.

V gene TRBV6-5 combines with J gene TRBJ2-7; D may match TRBD1 or TRBD2 (5 bases each). Trimming took 5 bases from V and 2 from J, leaving 10 bases between them. The CDR3 is 13 residues long. Germline CDR1 and CDR2: MNHEY and SVGAGI. This CDR3 is CASSTGRTYEQYF. The CDR3 DNA follows: TGTGCCAGCAGTACGGGACGGACCTACGAGCAGTACTTC.

This chain connects TRBV7-2 to TRBJ2-3; D gene uncertain. Germline CDR1 SGHTA, CDR2 FQGNSA. V lost 2 bases to trimming and J lost 4 bases, with 7 bases between them. This CDR3 comprises 13 residues. The CDR3 DNA follows: TGTGCCAGCAGCTTATTTGCAGCAGATACGCAGTATTTT. Its protein is CASSLFAADTQYF.

The CDR3 sequence is CASSGGTGTDTQYF. CDR3 DNA sequence: TGTGCCAGCAGTGGAGGGACAGGGACAGATACGCAGTATTTT. The gene calls are TRBV28 and TRBJ2-3, with 9 bases aligning to TRBD1. The V segment lost 5 bases and the J segment 3 bases; nucleotides outside the gene matches: 3. The germline CDR1 and CDR2 sequences are MDHEN and SYDVKM. This CDR3 is 14 amino acids long. Supplemented by reference TRBV28 and TRBJ2-3, the full variable domain reads DVKVTQSSRYLVKRTGEKVFLECVQDMDHENMFWYRQDPGLGLRLIYFSYDVKMKEKGDIPEGYSVSREKKERFSLILESASTNQTSMYLCASSGGTGTDTQYFGPGTRLTVL.

The table lists this clone with a count of one. This chain connects TRBV18 to TRBJ2-7; possibly TRBD1 for D (6 bases). The CDR3 has 15 residues. V lost 5 bases and J 3 bases, leaving 17 bases between the germline ends. CDR1 is KGHSH, CDR2 LQKENI, per germline. The CDR3, as DNA: TGTGCCAGCTCATCGCCGGCGGCACAGGGCTACGAGCAGTACTTC. It is translated as CASSSPAAQGYEQYF.

The chain joins TRBV7-3 to TRBJ2-3; 10 nucleotides line up with TRBD1. The CDR3 is 16 residues long. Trimming at V came to 6 bases and at J to 6 bases, leaving 12 bases not matched to a gene. Germline CDR1 reads SGHTA; CDR2 reads FQGTGA. CDR3 protein: CASSSWDRGAGDTQYF. CDR3 DNA sequence: TGTGCCAGCAGTTCCTGGGACAGGGGAGCAGGCGATACGCAGTATTTT.

This rearrangement joins TRBV20-1 to TRBJ2-3; the D is unclear. CDR1 DFQATT and CDR2 SNEGSKA come from the germline V gene (reference sequence). The CDR3 covers 10 residues. The V and J ends lost 7 bases and 5 bases respectively, with 7 bases between them. In DNA form, the CDR3 reads TGCAGTGGCATCGGAGATACGCAGTATTTT. It codes for CSGIGDTQYF.

V usage is TRBV19 and J usage is TRBJ1-4; TRBD1 matches at 10 bases. The CDR3 covers 15 residues. V dropped 4 bases and J dropped 7; count of bases not matched to a gene: 6. Germline loops: CDR1 LNHDA, CDR2 SQIVND (reference sequence). CDR3 sequence reads: CASSRDRGEGEKLFF. The CDR3 bases are TGTGCCAGTAGTAGGGACAGGGGCGAGGGTGAAAAACTGTTTTTT.

J is TRBJ2-1 and V is TRBV27; the match to TRBD2 covers 12 bases. Germline CDR1 MNHEY, CDR2 SMNVEV (reference sequence). The CDR3 totals 19 residues. Germline trimming cut 5 bases from V and 0 bases from J; bases unmatched to any gene: 11. CDR3 bases: TGTGCCAGCAGTCTAAGGCTAGCGGGAGGGGTAAGCTCCTACAATGAGCAGTTCTTC. Translation gives CASSLRLAGGVSSYNEQFF.

The chain has TRBV11-2 and TRBJ2-1; D is ambiguous. The V gene's germline CDR1 is SGHAT and CDR2 FQNNGV. Trimming took 6 bases from V and 0 from J, leaving 6 bases between them. This CDR3 is built from 13 residues. The CDR3 DNA reads as TGTGCCAGCAGGGCCGGCTCCTACAATGAGCAGTTCTTC. It codes for CASRAGSYNEQFF.

The rearrangement uses TRBV2 and TRBJ2-5; D could derive from TRBD1 or TRBD2 (7 bases each). The CDR3 has 15 residues. CDR1 and CDR2 (germline): SNHLY, FYNNEI. Trimming stripped 5 bases from V and 10 bases from J, with 23 bases between. The CDR3 loop reads CASSYSGTPGGGQYF. CDR3 DNA: TGTGCCAGCAGTTATTCCGGGACACCAGGGGGGGGCCAGTACTTC.

The gene calls are TRBV6-7 and TRBJ2-4; no firm D call. TRBV6-7 is sorted into the ORF group, with uncertain function. This CDR3 has 11 amino acids. The V end lost 2 bases, the J end lost 13 bases, and 9 bases lay between the germline ends. The CDR3 DNA reads as TGTGCCAGCAGTTACAATATTTCGCAGTACTTC. Amino acids: CASSYNISQYF.

The chain recombines TRBV18 with TRBJ2-3, with 7 bases matching TRBD1. The CDR3 is 15 residues long. Trimming cost V 0 bases and J 4 bases; bases outside gene matches: 4. CDR1 is KGHSH, CDR2 LQKENI, per germline. The CDR3 nucleotides are TGTGCCAGCTCACCACCCACGACAGGGCCAGATACGCAGTATTTT. It specifies CASSPPTTGPDTQYF.

The rearrangement links TRBV21-1 to TRBJ2-2; the table assigns TRBD2, which was not confirmed against the DNA. TRBV21-1 corresponds to a pseudogene. CDR3 size: 21 residues. DNA of the CDR3: TGTGCCAGCAGCTCCTCGGGACTAGCGAGACTTCTAAGTTCGAACACCGGGGAGCTGTTTTTT. It specifies CASSSSGLARLLSSNTGELFF.

This rearrangement joins TRBV28 to TRBJ1-4; 11 bases align to TRBD1. The CDR3 contains 16 residues. CDR1 MDHEN and CDR2 SYDVKM come from the germline V gene. V trimming: 6 bases; J trimming: 1 base; junction bases outside the gene matches: 4. CDR3 loop: CASSLDRGRTNEKLFF. The CDR3 DNA is TGTGCCAGCAGCCTGGACAGGGGGCGAACTAATGAAAAACTGTTTTTT.

This clone appeared a single time. V usage is TRBV6-1 and J usage is TRBJ2-3, with unresolved D. The V gene lost 6 bases and the J gene lost 0 bases, with 13 bases spanning the gap. This CDR3 is built from 15 residues. Germline CDR1 reads MNHNS; CDR2 reads SASEGT. CDR3 bases: TGTGCCAGCAGGCGGACCGGCCGGAGCACAGATACGCAGTATTTT. Protein sequence: CASRRTGRSTDTQYF.

The chain couples TRBV28 to TRBJ1-3; D ambiguous. V was trimmed by 4 bases and J by 0 bases, leaving 13 bases between them. The CDR3 totals 16 residues. CDR1 is MDHEN, CDR2 SYDVKM, per germline. The CDR3 sequence: CASSYLEGSSGNTIYF. Here the CDR3 DNA reads TGTGCCAGCAGTTACTTGGAAGGGAGCTCTGGAAACACCATATATTTT.

V usage is TRBV5-6 and J usage is TRBJ2-1, with 11 bases fitting TRBD2. The length of the CDR3 is 13 residues. Germline lookup yields CDR1 SGHDT and CDR2 YYEEEE. The CDR3 here is CASGTSGYNEQFF. The CDR3, as DNA: TGTGCTTCCGGGACTAGCGGATACAATGAGCAGTTCTTC.

This rearrangement joins TRBV30 to TRBJ1-6; D may be TRBD1 (6 bases). CDR3 length equals 16 residues. Germline CDR1 GTSNPN, CDR2 SVGIG (reference sequence). The ends were cut back, 2 bases at V and 9 bases at J, with 20 bases in the middle. In DNA form, the CDR3 reads TGTGCCTGGAGTACGCAGAAACAGGGTTCTGGTTCACCCCTCCACTTT. Its protein product is CAWSTQKQGSGSPLHF.

The rearrangement links TRBV19 to TRBJ1-5; 9 nucleotides align to TRBD1. Germline trimming cut 6 bases from V and 3 bases from J; bases unmatched to any gene: 6. The length of the CDR3 is 15 residues. Germline V gene data show CDR1 as LNHDA and CDR2 as SQIVND (reference sequence). In DNA form, the CDR3 reads TGTGCCAGTAGACTAAAACAGGGGGCCAATCAGCCCCAGCATTTT. Translating gives CASRLKQGANQPQHF.

The gene calls are TRBV2 and TRBJ2-1; no clear D gene. V was trimmed by 3 bases and J by 7 bases, leaving 10 bases between them. Germline V gene lookup returns CDR1 SNHLY and CDR2 FYNNEI. The CDR3 contains 13 residues. CDR3 sequence: CASSEIAENEQFF. The CDR3, as DNA: TGTGCCAGCAGTGAGATCGCCGAGAATGAGCAGTTCTTC. Based on the CDR3 plus reference TRBV2 and TRBJ2-1, the full variable domain is EPEVTQTPSHQVTQMGQEVILRCVPISNHLYFYWYRQILGQKVEFLVSFYNNEISEKSEIFDDQFSVERPDGSNFTLKIRSTKLEDSAMYFCASSEIAENEQFFGPGTRLTVL.

V gene TRBV7-2 combines with J gene TRBJ2-7; unclear D gene. Germline CDR1 reads SGHTA; CDR2 reads FQGNSA. The CDR3 contains 12 residues. Trimming pared 2 bases from V and 6 bases from J, leaving 8 bases between. CDR3 protein: CASSLTQVEQYF. In DNA form, the CDR3 reads TGTGCCAGCAGCTTAACCCAGGTCGAGCAGTACTTC.

This rearrangement joins TRBV7-9 to TRBJ2-1, with TRBD2 identical over 9 bases. The CDR3 extends over 13 amino acids. Germline V lookup: CDR1 SEHNR, CDR2 FQNEAQ (reference sequence). Trimming at V came to 5 bases and at J to 10 bases, leaving 6 bases not matched to a gene. The CDR3 region is CASSARTSGEQFF. The CDR3 coding sequence is TGTGCCAGCAGCGCTCGAACTAGCGGGGAGCAGTTCTTC.

Comment on this clone: At the DNA level, this CDR3 is encoded by other sequences in the same sample as well. This chain joins TRBV7-9 and TRBJ2-7; 7 bases align to TRBD2. The germline V gene encodes CDR1 SEHNR and CDR2 FQNEAQ (reference sequence). J gave up 7 bases and V 2 bases, and 2 bases lay outside the gene matches. This CDR3 spans 12 amino acids. In DNA, the CDR3 is TGTGCCAGCAGCTTACAGGGAGGGGAGCAGTACTTC. Translation: CASSLQGGEQYF.

This chain uses TRBV28 with TRBJ2-7; weak D call: TRBD2 (7 bases). The length of the CDR3 is 15 residues. Germline lookup yields CDR1 MDHEN and CDR2 SYDVKM. V was pared by 3 bases and J by 3 bases, with 15 bases between. The CDR3 bases are TGTGCCAGCAGTTTTGGGGGGGCAGTAGGCTACGAGCAGTACTTC. Residues: CASSFGGAVGYEQYF.

With respect to this clone: This same CDR3 is encoded by further DNA sequences in the sample. The chain links TRBV5-1 to TRBJ1-2, with no clear D. The V gene lost 0 bases and the J gene lost 0 bases, with 6 bases spanning the gap. The CDR3 totals 14 residues. The V gene's germline CDR1 is SGHRS and CDR2 YFSETQ. The CDR3 reads CASSLGTTNYGYTF. Written as DNA, the CDR3 is TGCGCCAGCAGCTTGGGGACGACTAACTATGGCTACACCTTC.

This chain connects TRBV29-1 to TRBJ1-6, with a weak D call TRBD1 (6 bases). V lost 6 bases and J lost 8, with 14 bases in between. The CDR3 covers 13 residues. Germline V gene data show CDR1 as SQVTM and CDR2 as ANQGSEA. CDR3 sequence reads: CSVATGSYSPLHF. The DNA of the CDR3 is TGCAGCGTCGCAACAGGGAGTTATTCACCCCTCCACTTT.

This clone was counted a few times. Other nucleotide sequences in the sample specify the same CDR3. This sequence joins TRBV18 and TRBJ1-5; tentative D call: TRBD1 (5 bases). CDR1 and CDR2 (germline): KGHSH, LQKENI. The CDR3 sequence is 14 residues long. The ends were cut back, 3 bases at V and 0 bases at J, with 6 bases in the middle. As DNA, the CDR3 is TGTGCCAGCTCACCGACAGATAGCAATCAGCCCCAGCATTTT. Translating gives CASSPTDSNQPQHF.

The gene calls are TRBV21-1 and TRBJ2-3; the DNA was not used to check the table's D call, TRBD2. TRBV21-1 is an annotated pseudogene. The CDR3 has 16 residues. The CDR3 loop is CASSKTLAGGADTQYF. The CDR3, as DNA: TGTGCCAGCAGCAAAACCCTAGCGGGAGGTGCAGATACGCAGTATTTT.